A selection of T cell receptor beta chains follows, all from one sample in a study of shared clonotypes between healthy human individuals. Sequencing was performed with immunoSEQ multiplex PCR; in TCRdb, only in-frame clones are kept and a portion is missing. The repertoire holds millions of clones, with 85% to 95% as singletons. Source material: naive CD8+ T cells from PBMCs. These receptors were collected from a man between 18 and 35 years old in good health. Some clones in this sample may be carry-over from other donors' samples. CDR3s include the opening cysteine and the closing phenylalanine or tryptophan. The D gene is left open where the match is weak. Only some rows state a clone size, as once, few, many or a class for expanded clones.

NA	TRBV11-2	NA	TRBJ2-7	CASSREGGSSYEQYF	TGTGCCAGCAGCCGCGAGGGGGGGAGCTCCTACGAGCAGTACTTC
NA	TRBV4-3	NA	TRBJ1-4	CASSQGTARNEKLFF	TGCGCCAGCAGCCAAGGGACAGCCAGAAATGAAAAACTGTTTTTT
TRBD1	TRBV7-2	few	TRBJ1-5	CASSLGQSSREPQHF	TGTGCCAGCAGTCTGGGACAGTCTTCTCGTGAGCCCCAGCATTTT
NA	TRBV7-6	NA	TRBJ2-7	CASSPNPVLGEQYF	TGTGCCAGCAGCCCAAATCCAGTTTTGGGTGAGCAGTACTTC
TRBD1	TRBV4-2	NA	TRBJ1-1	CASSGPGQVSPLMNTEAFF	TGTGCCAGCAGCGGGCCGGGACAGGTTTCGCCCCTTATGAACACTGAAGCTTTCTTT
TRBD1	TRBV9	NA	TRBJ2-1	CASSAGTGAEQFF	TGTGCCAGCAGCGCCGGGACAGGGGCTGAGCAGTTCTTC
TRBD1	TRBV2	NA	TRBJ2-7	CASSGPGQASYEQYF	TGTGCCAGCAGTGGGCCGGGACAGGCGTCCTACGAGCAGTACTTC
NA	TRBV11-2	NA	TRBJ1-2	CASSPAERRIWGYGYTF	TGTGCCAGCAGCCCTGCTGAGAGACGGATCTGGGGCTATGGCTACACCTTC
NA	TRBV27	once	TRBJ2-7	CASSPSVGVLSYEQYF	TGTGCCAGCAGTCCTTCTGTAGGGGTACTGTCCTACGAGCAGTACTTC
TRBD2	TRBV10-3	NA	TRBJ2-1	CAISDPGLAGASYNEQFF	TGTGCCATCAGTGACCCCGGACTAGCGGGAGCCTCCTACAATGAGCAGTTCTTC
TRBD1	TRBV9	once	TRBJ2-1	CASSVDRTGRYNEQFF	TGTGCCAGCAGCGTAGATCGGACAGGGAGGTACAATGAGCAGTTCTTC
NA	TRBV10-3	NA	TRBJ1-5	CAISESVIASNQPQHF	TGTGCCATCAGTGAGTCTGTAATAGCCTCCAATCAGCCCCAGCATTTT
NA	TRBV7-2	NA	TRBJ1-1	CASSLTMNTEAFF	TGTGCCAGCAGCTTAACAATGAACACTGAAGCTTTCTTT
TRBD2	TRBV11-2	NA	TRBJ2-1	CASSLRELGNNEQFF	TGTGCCAGCAGCTTGCGGGAGTTAGGGAACAATGAGCAGTTCTTC
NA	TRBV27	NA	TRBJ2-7	CASRAGLFSYEQYF	TGTGCCAGCAGAGCCGGACTTTTCTCCTACGAGCAGTACTTC
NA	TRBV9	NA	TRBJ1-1	CASSVDPKNTEAFF	TGTGCCAGCAGCGTAGATCCCAAGAACACTGAAGCTTTCTTT
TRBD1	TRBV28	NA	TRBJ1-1	CASSLTGVTEAFF	TGTGCCAGCAGTTTAACAGGGGTCACTGAAGCTTTCTTT